In its sample, the clone carrying this T cell receptor beta chain was seen many times. Genomic DNA provided the template from which TCR beta CDR3 was amplified by two-round multiplex PCR. The first PCR round targeted every TRBV and TRBJ gene with specific primers. TCRdb reprocessed the multiplex PCR reads with MiXCR, giving one entry per CDR3 protein. Of under 50,000 distinct CDR3 sequences in the sample, roughly a quarter are singletons; the top ten hold about 25%. The sample is drawn from a study of prognosis after radiotherapy for stage I lung cancer. Across the whole study: Medical inoperability was the status assigned to all non-small cell lung cancer patients. There were several patients who developed distant metastases (median roughly seven months) after radiotherapy, while fewer than 18 showed no significant progression.

The TCR comes from a donor older than 45 with non-small cell lung cancer. The sequences come from PBMCs, collected before or after stereotactic body radiation therapy (not recorded which).

In nucleotides, the CDR3 is TGTGCCAGCAGCCATATCCCCCGACAGGGTATGGATGGCTACACCTTC. This codes for CASSHIPRQGMDGYTF. This chain connects TRBV4-2 to TRBJ1-2, with 7 bases aligning to TRBD1. Germline-derived CDR1 and CDR2 are LGHNA and YNFKEQ. J was trimmed by 6 bases and V by 3 bases; bases with no gene match: 13. This CDR3 is built from 16 residues.